The 18 T cell receptor beta chains below all came from one sample that was sequenced in a study of OX40 agonist ivuxolimab in advanced cancers. TCRdb's copy holds only in-frame clones and misses some; the assay was immunoSEQ multiplex PCR. The profile shows 9,500 to 14,000 clones, approximately 81% of them singletons. The starting material was CD4+ or CD8+ T cells sorted from blood, obtained in a trial of the OX40 agonist ivuxolimab. All receptors come from an adult with an advanced solid tumor such as melanoma, head and neck, liver or kidney cancer.

The chain has TRBV5-1 and TRBJ1-2; 9 bases line up with TRBD1. Trimming cost V 4 bases and J 3 bases; bases outside gene matches: 7. Per the germline V gene, CDR1 is SGHRS and CDR2 is YFSETQ. CDR3 length: 15 amino acids. In DNA form, the CDR3 reads TGCGCCAGCAGCGCCGGGACAGGGCTTGACTATGGCTACACCTTC. It specifies CASSAGTGLDYGYTF.

The chain is built from TRBV4-2 and TRBJ2-1; no firm D call. The germline V gene has CDR1 LGHNA and CDR2 YNFKEQ. V lost 4 bases and J lost 5, with 12 bases in between. The length of the CDR3 is 14 residues. CDR3 bases: TGTGCCAGCAGCCCCCAGGCGCCTAACAATGAGCAGTTCTTC. Translating gives CASSPQAPNNEQFF.

J is TRBJ2-3 and V is TRBV11-1, with 9 positions matching TRBD2. The CDR3 has 16 residues. J was trimmed by 0 bases and V by 4 bases; bases with no gene match: 5. In germline, CDR1 is SGHAT, CDR2 FQDESV (reference sequence). As DNA, the CDR3 is TGTGCCAGCAGCTCCCGTGCGGGGGGGAGCACAGATACGCAGTATTTT. This encodes CASSSRAGGSTDTQYF.

The CDR3 sequence is CASSWGYEQYF. The CDR3 DNA reads TGCGCCAGCAGTTGGGGCTACGAGCAGTACTTC. The chain employs TRBV5-1 and TRBJ2-7; D is uncertain. This CDR3 has 11 amino acids. V lost 5 bases and J lost 3, with 6 bases in between. CDR1 is SGHRS, CDR2 YFSETQ, per germline.

The J gene is TRBJ1-2, the V gene TRBV30; D might be TRBD1 (5 bases). V shed 2 bases and J shed 8 bases, with 15 bases lying between them. The CDR3 has 13 residues. Germline lookup yields CDR1 GTSNPN and CDR2 SVGIG (reference sequence). CDR3 bases: TGTGCCTGGAGTCGGGACGAAGTGGGGGGCTACACCTTC. It codes for CAWSRDEVGGYTF.

The rearrangement uses TRBV27 and TRBJ2-3, with TRBD1 identical over 8 bases. The CDR3 sequence is 17 residues long. The germline V gene has CDR1 MNHEY and CDR2 SMNVEV (reference sequence). V lost 2 bases to trimming and J lost 1 base; unmatched junction nucleotides: 8. This chain's CDR3 is CASSLTSGTGRTDTQYF. The CDR3 coding sequence is TGTGCCAGCAGTTTAACTTCCGGGACAGGACGCACAGATACGCAGTATTTT.

This chain connects TRBV14 to TRBJ1-4; D call uncertain. CDR1 SGHDN and CDR2 FVKESK come from the germline V gene. The CDR3 has 13 amino acids. Trimming cost V 4 bases and J 8 bases, with 11 bases left between them. The CDR3 DNA sequence: TGTGCCAGCAGCCGGACCGCACGCGAAAAACTGTTTTTT. It is translated as CASSRTAREKLFF.

This chain links TRBV7-9 with TRBJ2-5; 10 positions match TRBD1. The CDR3 length is 16 residues. Germline V gene sequence: CDR1 SEHNR, CDR2 FQNEAQ (reference sequence). The trim removed 4 bases at V and 5 bases at J, leaving 10 bases unmatched. The CDR3: CASSWKTGGAEETQYF. The CDR3 DNA is TGTGCCAGCAGCTGGAAGACAGGGGGCGCGGAGGAGACCCAGTACTTC.

CDR3 nucleotide sequence: TGTGCCAGCAGTTTAGGTCAGGGGGACACCGGGGAGCTGTTTTTT. Protein product: CASSLGQGDTGELFF. This chain connects TRBV28 to TRBJ2-2; 7 bases line up with TRBD1. Germline V gives CDR1 MDHEN, CDR2 SYDVKM. Unmatched junction bases numbered 3, after V lost 2 bases and J lost 3 bases. The CDR3 loop spans 15 amino acids.

This chain joins TRBV28 and TRBJ1-1; D is perhaps TRBD1 (5 bases). Germline assignment: CDR1 MDHEN and CDR2 SYDVKM. The CDR3 totals 17 residues. V gave up 4 bases and J gave up 2 bases, with 20 bases separating them. CDR3 DNA: TGTGCCAGCAGTTCCAACTATGGGGCGATAGGAAACACTGAAGCTTTCTTT. It translates to CASSSNYGAIGNTEAFF. Supplemented by reference TRBV28 and TRBJ1-1, the full variable domain reads DVKVTQSSRYLVKRTGEKVFLECVQDMDHENMFWYRQDPGLGLRLIYFSYDVKMKEKGDIPEGYSVSREKKERFSLILESASTNQTSMYLCASSSNYGAIGNTEAFFGQGTRLTVV.

This chain connects TRBV2 to TRBJ1-5; perhaps TRBD1 as D (6 bases). The CDR3 extends over 17 amino acids. Germline loops: CDR1 SNHLY, CDR2 FYNNEI. V dropped 2 bases and J dropped 0 bases, with 14 bases sitting between them. The CDR3 reads CASSERHRDNSNQPQHF. DNA for the CDR3: TGTGCCAGCAGTGAACGACACAGGGATAATAGCAATCAGCCCCAGCATTTT.

The chain links TRBV4-1 to TRBJ1-1, with D unresolved. V was trimmed by 1 base and J by 3 bases, leaving 6 bases between them. Germline CDR1 is MGHRA and CDR2 is YSYEKL. This CDR3 contains 13 residues. The CDR3 region has the DNA TGCGCCAGCAGCCAAGGCCCGGACACTGAAGCTTTCTTT. Amino acid sequence: CASSQGPDTEAFF.

This clone rates as medium-sized. The chain joins TRBV29-1 to TRBJ1-1; D is perhaps TRBD1 (5 bases). Trimming took off 4 bases at V and 11 bases at J, with 11 bases between the two ends. This CDR3 has 10 residues. Germline assignment: CDR1 SQVTM and CDR2 ANQGSEA. This CDR3 reads CSVVGQTAFF. CDR3 in DNA: TGCAGCGTTGTTGGACAAACGGCTTTCTTT.

The chain has TRBV7-7 and TRBJ2-1, with D unclear. CDR1 is SSHAT and CDR2 is FNYEAQ in the germline V gene (reference sequence). The CDR3 contains 13 residues. Trimming shortened V by 4 bases and J by 4 bases, and 8 bases separated the two germline ends. CDR3 bases: TGTGCCAGCAGCTCTGCGATATACAATGAGCAGTTCTTC. This encodes CASSSAIYNEQFF.

V usage is TRBV7-9 and J usage is TRBJ2-7; weak D call: TRBD1 (5 bases). This CDR3 comprises 11 residues. Germline CDR1 SEHNR, CDR2 FQNEAQ (reference sequence). V was trimmed by 4 bases and J by 7 bases, leaving 8 bases between them. The CDR3 DNA reads TGTGCCAGCAGCTGGACATGGGAGCAGTACTTC. Translated: CASSWTWEQYF.

V is TRBV6-1 and J is TRBJ2-4, with D tentatively TRBD2 (5 bases). The CDR3 is 12 amino acids. Between the trimmed V and J ends, which lost 2 bases and 15 bases, there was a span of 14 bases. The germline CDR1 and CDR2 sequences are MNHNS and SASEGT. The CDR3: CASSETRGEGYF. The CDR3 bases are TGTGCCAGCAGTGAAACCCGGGGAGAAGGGTACTTC.

The chain couples TRBV4-2 to TRBJ2-7; D gene uncertain. CDR3 size: 18 residues. V lost 0 bases to trimming and J lost 3 bases, with 21 bases between them. The germline V gene encodes CDR1 LGHNA and CDR2 YNFKEQ. CDR3 nucleotides: TGTGCCAGCAGCCAAGACAGGTCGGAAGGGTTTATCCTCTACGAGCAGTACTTC. Protein sequence: CASSQDRSEGFILYEQYF.

The chain recombines TRBV7-9 with TRBJ1-1; 9 nucleotides match TRBD1. Germline-derived CDR1 and CDR2 are SEHNR and FQNEAQ (reference sequence). The CDR3 runs 14 residues. After removal of 6 bases from V and 3 bases from J, the junction contained 5 bases not matched to a gene. This CDR3 is CASRLQGADTEAFF. CDR3 sequence (DNA): TGTGCCAGCAGGCTACAGGGGGCTGACACTGAAGCTTTCTTT.